The 11 T cell receptor beta chains listed next were all sequenced from one sample in a study of T cells after posttransplantation cyclophosphamide. Here immunoSEQ multiplex PCR was the method, and the copy in TCRdb shows in-frame clones only, minus some. Here the sample spans about 52,000 clones, approximately 94% being singletons. The source material was PBMCs. These receptors were taken from a woman aged 25-40 years in good health and a related stem cell transplant donor.

The chain links TRBV11-3 to TRBJ2-1, with D tentatively TRBD2 (5 bases). The CDR3 spans 13 residues. Germline V gene lookup returns CDR1 SGHNT and CDR2 YENEEA. With 1 base removed from V and 9 bases from J, the gap between germline ends came to 10 bases. The DNA of the CDR3 is TGTGCCAGCAGCTTAGCCCGTCGGGGTGAGCAGTTCTTC. Translation gives CASSLARRGEQFF.

The gene calls are TRBV9 and TRBJ1-2; TRBD1 might be the D (5 bases). The ends were cut back, 0 bases at V and 6 bases at J, with 6 bases in the middle. The CDR3 length is 12 residues. Germline-derived CDR1 and CDR2 are SGDLS and YYNGEE. The CDR3 spells CASSVGGDGYTF. CDR3 nucleotides: TGTGCCAGCAGCGTAGGGGGGGATGGCTACACCTTC.

The chain uses TRBV7-3 and TRBJ2-5, with D unclear. Trimming took 7 bases from V and 4 from J, leaving 19 bases between them. The CDR3 is 15 amino acids. Germline V gene data show CDR1 as SGHTA and CDR2 as FQGTGA. The CDR3 region is CASTHTRLVRETQYF. In nucleotides, the CDR3 is TGTGCCAGCACCCACACCCGGCTAGTTCGAGAGACCCAGTACTTC.

This chain links TRBV7-9 with TRBJ1-3; 7 nucleotides align to TRBD1. The V gene's germline CDR1 is SEHNR and CDR2 FQNEAQ (reference sequence). The V segment lost 3 bases and the J segment 1 base; nucleotides outside the gene matches: 6. This CDR3 is built from 16 residues. The CDR3 loop reads CASSLTGLVSGNTIYF. The CDR3 DNA follows: TGTGCCAGCAGCTTGACAGGGCTAGTATCTGGAAACACCATATATTTT. The full variable domain, in which reference TRBV7-9 and TRBJ1-3 provide the parts outside the CDR3, is DTGVSQNPRHKITKRGQNVTFRCDPISEHNRLYWYRQTLGQGPEFLTYFQNEAQLEKSRLLSDRFSAERPKGSFSTLEIQRTEQGDSAMYLCASSLTGLVSGNTIYFGEGSWLTVV.

The chain uses TRBV6-5 and TRBJ1-6; 7 nucleotides line up with TRBD1. CDR3 size: 15 residues. The V gene's germline CDR1 is MNHEY and CDR2 SVGAGI. V gave up 5 bases and J gave up 10 bases; unmatched junction bases: 11. The CDR3 DNA sequence: TGTGCCAGCAGTCGGACGACAGGGAACGGATCACCCCTCCACTTT. Protein sequence: CASSRTTGNGSPLHF.

This clone was detected only once. The chain joins TRBV2 to TRBJ1-2, with TRBD1 identical over 8 bases. Trimming at V came to 6 bases and at J to 7 bases, leaving 13 bases not matched to a gene. This CDR3 contains 15 residues. Germline V gene data show CDR1 as SNHLY and CDR2 as FYNNEI. The CDR3 reads CASRVPHQGARGYTF. The CDR3 DNA is TGTGCCAGCAGGGTACCACATCAGGGGGCGCGTGGCTACACCTTC.

This chain uses TRBV5-1 with TRBJ2-1, with TRBD1 identical over 8 bases. The CDR3 is 15 amino acids. The V segment lost 1 base and the J segment 6 bases; nucleotides outside the gene matches: 6. Per germline, CDR1 SGHRS and CDR2 YFSETQ. The CDR3 DNA is TGCGCCAGCAGCTTGTACCAGGGGGCCGGCAATGAGCAGTTCTTC. It codes for CASSLYQGAGNEQFF.

The genes are TRBV5-6 and TRBJ1-2, with D unresolved. This CDR3 spans 14 amino acids. Germline values: CDR1 SGHDT, CDR2 YYEEEE. Trimming shortened V by 2 bases and J by 0 bases, and 8 bases separated the two germline ends. CDR3 bases: TGTGCCAGCAGCTTCCCATCAACTAACTATGGCTACACCTTC. This sequence encodes CASSFPSTNYGYTF.

The chain has TRBV28 and TRBJ1-6; 7 bases are a match to TRBD1. The germline V gene has CDR1 MDHEN and CDR2 SYDVKM. V was clipped by 6 bases and J by 7 bases; unmatched bases: 6. CDR3 length: 14 residues. The CDR3 DNA follows: TGTGCCAGCAGAGGACAGGCTCTAAATTCACCCCTCCACTTT. It yields the protein CASRGQALNSPLHF.

Sample share makes this clone medium-sized (0.01 to 0.1%). The rearrangement uses TRBV28 and TRBJ1-2, with 7 bases aligning to TRBD1. CDR3 length: 14 amino acids. V lost 6 bases and J lost 6; bases outside the gene matches: 10. CDR1 and CDR2 from the germline V gene are MDHEN and SYDVKM. The CDR3, as DNA: TGTGCCAGCAGAGGGGGCAGGGAAGTTGATGGCTACACCTTC. Its protein product is CASRGGREVDGYTF.

V usage is TRBV6-5 and J usage is TRBJ1-2, with 8 bases lining up with TRBD1. There are 13 residues in the CDR3. Trimming cost V 8 bases and J 2 bases; bases outside gene matches: 4. Germline V gene data show CDR1 as MNHEY and CDR2 as SVGAGI. The CDR3 spells CASGRDRNYGYTF. The CDR3 DNA reads TGTGCCAGCGGTAGGGACAGGAACTATGGCTACACCTTC.